Listed below are T cell receptor beta chains from one sample, sequenced in a study of cytomegalovirus exposure and HLA in healthy donors. Clones were sequenced by immunoSEQ multiplex PCR, and TCRdb holds only the in-frame ones, with some missing. The table includes under 110,000 clones, more than 65% detected once. Sequenced sample: PBMCs. All receptors come from a woman in her fifties or sixties in good health and CMV-seropositive. Each CDR3 is given with its conserved first and last residue.

V: TRBV10-3
CDR3: CAISGTGGEQFF

V: TRBV4-2
CDR3: CASSHHASGGLGTTYEQYF

V: TRBV5-1
CDR3: CASSLAGASTDTQYF

V: TRBV5-1
CDR3: CASSSLAGGWNNEQFF

V: TRBV5-6
CDR3: CASSLPGDPSYNEQFF

V: TRBV18
CDR3: CASSPAGGVRNQPQHF

V: TRBV28
CDR3: CASSPNLVWGYTF

V: TRBV15
CDR3: CATIQGLAGSVTQYF

V: TRBV4-2
CDR3: CASSQAGQGAGYTF

V: TRBV10-3
CDR3: CASKALPTSLDTQYF

V: TRBV7-6
CDR3: CASSAAQGYGYTF

V: TRBV5-5
CDR3: CASSFGSGGYTF

V: TRBV2
CDR3: CASSVTGVTEAFF

V: TRBV7-9
CDR3: CASSLRAGANVLTF

V: TRBV5-1
CDR3: CASSPYGGGSYEQYF